What follows describes a single T cell receptor beta chain. The CDR3 runs to 13 residues. V lost 5 bases to trimming and J lost 1 base, with 8 bases between them. Germline V gene lookup returns CDR1 SEHNR and CDR2 FQNEAQ (reference sequence). Original processing notes: How many nucleated cells were present was estimated from reference gene primer amplification. Produced via immunoSEQ multiplex PCR; TCRdb's table is partial and in-frame only. V and J calls and clone size are as listed in that table; D and trimming were resolved from the DNA. The sample lists some 250,000 clones, about 80% occurring once. The data derive from a study of blood T cell repertoires in COVID-19. The wider study: Acute and convalescent COVID-19 samples came from the United States, Italy and Spain. In each case, the material was cDNA or gDNA derived from T cells, B-cell-depleted T cells, or PBMCs.

The genes are TRBV7-9 and TRBJ1-1; a possible D gene is TRBD1 (5 bases). Sequencing input: peripheral blood. The clonotype originates from a man in his thirties or forties who had recovered from COVID-19. The CDR3 bases are TGTGCCAGCAGCGTACAGGCGAACACTGAAGCTTTCTTT. Translating gives CASSVQANTEAFF.